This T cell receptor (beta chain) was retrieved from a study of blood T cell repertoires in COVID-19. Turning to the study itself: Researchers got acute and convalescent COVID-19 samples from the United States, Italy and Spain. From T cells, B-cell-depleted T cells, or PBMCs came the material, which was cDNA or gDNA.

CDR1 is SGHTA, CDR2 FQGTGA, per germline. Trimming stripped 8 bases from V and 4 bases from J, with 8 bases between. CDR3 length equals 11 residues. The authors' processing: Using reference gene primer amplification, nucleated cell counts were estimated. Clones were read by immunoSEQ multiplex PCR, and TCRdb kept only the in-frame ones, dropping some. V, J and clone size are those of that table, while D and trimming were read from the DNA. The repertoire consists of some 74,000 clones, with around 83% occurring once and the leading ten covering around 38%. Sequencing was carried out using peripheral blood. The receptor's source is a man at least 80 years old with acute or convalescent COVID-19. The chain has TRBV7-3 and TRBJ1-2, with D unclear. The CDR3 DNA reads TGTGCCAGCCTCAGGTCCTATGGCTACACCTTC. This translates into CASLRSYGYTF.